This record looks at one T cell receptor (beta chain) sequence and its context. Its specificity is not known. The sample comes from a study of STAT5B mutations in CD4+ large granular lymphocyte leukemia. The study, taken as a whole, reports: The CD4+ versus CD8+ T-LGLL clonality difference may reflect limited sample size.

In the original processing: Productive clonotypes were detectable down to 2.59 x 10-5 frequency. The assay was immunoSEQ multiplex PCR, and TCRdb's table has in-frame clones only and misses some. That table gives V, J and clone size, and the DNA gave D and trimming. Among about 40,000 clones listed, 81% were seen once. The clonotype comes from a human donor in good health. The sample consisted of CD4+ T cells from blood buffy coats.

In DNA form, the CDR3 reads TGTGCCAGCCGGGACAGTAACTATGGCTACACCTTC. Protein product: CASRDSNYGYTF. The chain has TRBV5-6 and TRBJ1-2; 7 bases agree with TRBD1. Germline values: CDR1 SGHDT, CDR2 YYEEEE. CDR3 length: 12 residues. Trimming at V came to 7 bases and at J to 1 base, leaving 1 base not matched to a gene.